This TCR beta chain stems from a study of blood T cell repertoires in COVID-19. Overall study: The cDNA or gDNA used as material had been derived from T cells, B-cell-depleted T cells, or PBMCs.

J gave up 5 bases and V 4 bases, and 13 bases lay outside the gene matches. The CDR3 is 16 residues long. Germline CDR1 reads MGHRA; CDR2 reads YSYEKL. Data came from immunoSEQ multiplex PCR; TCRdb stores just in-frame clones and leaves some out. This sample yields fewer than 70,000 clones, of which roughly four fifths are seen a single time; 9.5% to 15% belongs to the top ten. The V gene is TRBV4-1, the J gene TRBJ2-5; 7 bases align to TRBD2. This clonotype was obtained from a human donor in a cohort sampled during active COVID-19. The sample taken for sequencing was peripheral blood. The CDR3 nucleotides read TGCGCCAGCAGCCCCTACGCCGGTGGGGGGGTGGAGACCCAGTACTTC. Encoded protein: CASSPYAGGGVETQYF.